Included here is one T cell receptor (beta chain) sequence, with context. Antigen specificity is unknown. This specimen belongs to a study of graft-versus-host responses after intestinal transplantation. Overall study findings and caveats: Investigators detected GvH clones in recipient marrow, with some emerging earlier in ileum or blood. Association was observed between peak circulating GvH clone levels and early post-transplant HvG declines.

Using immunoSEQ multiplex PCR, the repertoire was profiled, and TCRdb retains in-frame clones only, with some absent. The top ten clones hold over 0.15% of a sample with approximately 120,000 clones, around nine tenths of them seen once. The clonotype originates from a human donor who received an intestinal transplant. Source: unstimulated CD4+ T cells sorted from spleen or lymph node cells, taken before intestinal transplant.

In DNA, the CDR3 is TGTGCCAGCAGCCCACTCGGAGAGACCCAGTACTTC. Translated, it gives CASSPLGETQYF. The chain carries TRBV6-1 and TRBJ2-5; D remains unclear. Germline CDR1 MNHNS, CDR2 SASEGT. CDR3 length: 12 residues. The germline V and J ends were trimmed by 6 bases and 4 bases, with 9 bases remaining between them.